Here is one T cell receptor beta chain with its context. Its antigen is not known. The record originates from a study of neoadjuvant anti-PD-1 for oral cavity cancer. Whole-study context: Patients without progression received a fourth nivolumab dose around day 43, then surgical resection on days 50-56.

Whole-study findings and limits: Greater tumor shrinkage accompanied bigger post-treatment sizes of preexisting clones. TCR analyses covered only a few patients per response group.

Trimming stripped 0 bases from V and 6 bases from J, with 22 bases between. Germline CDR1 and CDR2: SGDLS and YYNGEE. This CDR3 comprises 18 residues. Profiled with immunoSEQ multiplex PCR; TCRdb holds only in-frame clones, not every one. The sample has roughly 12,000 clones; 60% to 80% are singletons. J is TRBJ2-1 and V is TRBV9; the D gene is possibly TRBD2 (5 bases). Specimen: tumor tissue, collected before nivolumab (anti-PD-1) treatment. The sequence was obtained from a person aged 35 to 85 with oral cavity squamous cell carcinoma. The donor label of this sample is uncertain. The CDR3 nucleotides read TGTGCCAGCAGCGTAGATCCATCGCGCGGGCTAGACGTCAATGAGCAGTTCTTC. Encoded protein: CASSVDPSRGLDVNEQFF. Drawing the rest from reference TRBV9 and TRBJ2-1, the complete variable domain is DSGVTQTPKHLITATGQRVTLRCSPRSGDLSVYWYQQSLDQGLQFLIQYYNGEERAKGNILERFSAQQFPDLHSELNLSSLELGDSALYFCASSVDPSRGLDVNEQFFGPGTRLTVL.